This TCR beta chain was identified during a study of a mutant IDH1 vaccine in newly diagnosed glioma. Time point in this sample: week 47, end of study. A single vaccine dose contained 300 ug of mutant IDH1 20-mer peptide, and topical imiquimod was used with it. Patients underwent eight vaccinations, which took place in weeks 1, 3, 5, 7, 11, 15, 19 and 23. Donors had new WHO grade 3 or 4 IDH1-mutant, ATRX-lost astrocytomas. Remarks on this clone: Its cognate antigen is unknown. Distinct nucleotide sequences in the sample also encode this CDR3.

Some clones are missing from TCRdb's copy, which holds only in-frame ones; the method was immunoSEQ multiplex PCR. The sample records around 100,000 clones, roughly 90% being singletons. The V end lost 3 bases, the J end lost 5 bases, and 7 bases lay between the germline ends. The germline V gene has CDR1 SNHLY and CDR2 FYNNEI. The CDR3 is made up of 12 amino acids. The rearrangement uses TRBV2 and TRBJ2-5; D is perhaps TRBD1 (6 bases). The source material was PBMCs, sampled from a glioma patient whose treatment included an IDH1 peptide vaccine. The TCR comes from a woman aged 50 to 65 with glioma. DNA of the CDR3: TGTGCCAGCAGTGACAGGGGCGAGACCCAGTACTTC. Translating it yields CASSDRGETQYF.